This T cell receptor (beta chain) stems from a study of T cell responses to AZD1222 COVID-19 vaccine. Notes on the study in general: When two AZD1222 doses had been given, Spike-specific TCR breadth and depth rose.

In this sample, this clone turned up a few times. No antigen is known for it. TCRdb keeps only in-frame clones here, not all; method: immunoSEQ multiplex PCR. This sample yields some 120,000 clones, of which just over 85% are seen a single time; more than 10% belongs to the top ten. Source: peripheral blood, taken on day 0 of AZD1222 vaccination. This TCR was recovered from an adult in good health.

CDR3 sequence (DNA): TGTGCCAGTAGTGTGGACAGGGGGCACACATTGAACACCGGGGAGCTGTTTTTT. It yields the protein CASSVDRGHTLNTGELFF. This chain connects TRBV19 to TRBJ2-2; TRBD1 aligns across 11 bases. The germline gives CDR1 LNHDA, CDR2 SQIVND (reference sequence). V was pared by 5 bases and J by 1 base, with 9 bases of the junction left unmatched. This CDR3 contains 18 residues.